Sequencing of this TCR beta chain was carried out in a study of T cell responses to AZD1222 COVID-19 vaccine. Study-wide findings and caveats: Nearly half of spike-specific TCRs reportedly target variant regions that are unmutated in the B.1.351 and B.1.1.7 variants.

The CDR3 totals 14 residues. Germline lookup yields CDR1 MNHEY and CDR2 SMNVEV (reference sequence). Trimming shortened V by 2 bases and J by 2 bases, and 10 bases separated the two germline ends. The table came from immunoSEQ multiplex PCR; TCRdb's copy has only in-frame clones and leaves some out. In the table there are about 120,000 clones, around 87% of which are singletons. Points on this clone: Its antigen is undetermined.

This material consisted of peripheral blood, taken on day 0 of AZD1222 vaccination. The chain couples TRBV27 to TRBJ2-7; D not resolved. The clonotype originates from an adult in good health. CDR3 bases: TGTGCCAGCAGTTTAGCAGACCCGGCCTACGAGCAGTACTTC. As protein: CASSLADPAYEQYF.